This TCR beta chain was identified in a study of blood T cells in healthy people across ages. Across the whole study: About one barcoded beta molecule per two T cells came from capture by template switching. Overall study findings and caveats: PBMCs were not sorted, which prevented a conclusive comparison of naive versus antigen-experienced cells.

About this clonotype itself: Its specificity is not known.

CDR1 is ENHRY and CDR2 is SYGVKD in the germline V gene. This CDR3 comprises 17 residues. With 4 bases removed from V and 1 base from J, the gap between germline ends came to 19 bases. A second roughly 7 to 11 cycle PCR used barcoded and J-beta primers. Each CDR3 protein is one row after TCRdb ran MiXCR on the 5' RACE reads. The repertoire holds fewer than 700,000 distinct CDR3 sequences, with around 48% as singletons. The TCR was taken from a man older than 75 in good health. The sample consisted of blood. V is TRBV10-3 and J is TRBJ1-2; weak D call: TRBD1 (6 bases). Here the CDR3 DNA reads TGTGCCATCAGTGGCGGACAGCGCGGGAATTTTAACTATGGCTACACCTTC. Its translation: CAISGGQRGNFNYGYTF.